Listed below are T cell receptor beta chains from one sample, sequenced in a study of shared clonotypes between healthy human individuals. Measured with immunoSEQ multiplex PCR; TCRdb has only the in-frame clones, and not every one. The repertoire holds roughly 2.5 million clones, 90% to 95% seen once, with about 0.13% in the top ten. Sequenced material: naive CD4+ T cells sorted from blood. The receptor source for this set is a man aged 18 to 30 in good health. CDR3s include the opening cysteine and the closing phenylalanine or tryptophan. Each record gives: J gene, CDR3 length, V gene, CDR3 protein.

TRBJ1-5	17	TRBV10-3	CAISRDTMFNSNQPQHF
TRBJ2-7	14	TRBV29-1	CSVVSGQGFYEQYF
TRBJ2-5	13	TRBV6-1	CASSDLVVETQYF
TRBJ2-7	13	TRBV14	CASSPHFTYEQYF
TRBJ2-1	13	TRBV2	CASSRDYANEQFF
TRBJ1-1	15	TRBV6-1	CASSALGTSDTEAFF
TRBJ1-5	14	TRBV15	CATSRGGVVQPQHF
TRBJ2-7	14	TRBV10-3	CAISDTPGTGEQYF
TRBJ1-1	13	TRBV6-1	CASSDILNTEAFF
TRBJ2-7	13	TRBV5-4	CASSLVDWDEQYF
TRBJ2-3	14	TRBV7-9	CASSRSGSTDTQYF
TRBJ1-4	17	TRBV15	CATSRDNKKGSGEKLFF
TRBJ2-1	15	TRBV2	CASSATGGAYNEQFF
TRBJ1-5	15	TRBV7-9	CASSRDRGINQPQHF
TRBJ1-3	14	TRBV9	CASSAGFSGNTIYF
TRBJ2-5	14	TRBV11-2	CASSLVAGGETQYF
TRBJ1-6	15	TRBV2	CASSVRHSQNSPLHF
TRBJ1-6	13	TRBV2	CASSTSYNSPLHF
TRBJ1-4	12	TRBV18	CASSPRDEKLFF
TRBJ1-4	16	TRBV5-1	CASSQGYGGVAEKLFF
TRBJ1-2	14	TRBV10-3	CAISEATGSGGYTF
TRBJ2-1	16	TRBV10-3	CAISEASGRVLYEQFF
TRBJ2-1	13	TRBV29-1	CSCSGRAYNEQFF
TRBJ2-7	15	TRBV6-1	CASSELARAIYEQYF
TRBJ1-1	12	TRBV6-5	CASSDRSERAFF
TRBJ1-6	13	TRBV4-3	CASSQDRGGPLHF
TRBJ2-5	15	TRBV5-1	CASSLTGGAKETQYF
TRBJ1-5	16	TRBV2	CASSEAQGARNQPQHF
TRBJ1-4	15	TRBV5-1	CASSPDRGWAEKLFF
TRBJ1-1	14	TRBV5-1	CASSPGTGDTEAFF
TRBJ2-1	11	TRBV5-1	CASSFGNEQFF
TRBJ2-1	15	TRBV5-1	CASSPGQGPYNEQFF
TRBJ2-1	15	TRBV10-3	CAAARTGATNNEQFF
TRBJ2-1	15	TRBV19	CASSSGTGEIHEQFF
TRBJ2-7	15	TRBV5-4	CASSLDTGTSYEQYF
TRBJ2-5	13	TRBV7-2	CASSLGIQETQYF
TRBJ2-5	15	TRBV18	CASSPKRGDQETQYF
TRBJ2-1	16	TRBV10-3	CAISESVGKGGNEQFF
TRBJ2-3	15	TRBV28	CASSHRGVGTDTQYF
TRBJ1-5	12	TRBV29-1	CSVGQNNQPQHF
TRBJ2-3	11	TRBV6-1	CASSDTDRPYF
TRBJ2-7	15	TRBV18	CASSRGTDPSYEQYF
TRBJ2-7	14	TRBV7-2	CASSLVEGPYEQYF
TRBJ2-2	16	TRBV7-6	CASSPFAGTQTGELFF
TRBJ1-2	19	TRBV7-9	CASSSQMGYGGGPNYGYTF
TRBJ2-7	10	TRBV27	CASSPPKQYF
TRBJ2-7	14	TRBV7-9	CASSLGLGPYEQYF
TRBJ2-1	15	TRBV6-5	CASSYQGREVNEQFF
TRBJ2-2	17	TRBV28	CASSSVLGGANTGELFF
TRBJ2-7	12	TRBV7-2	CASSLGTYEQYF
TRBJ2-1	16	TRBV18	CASSAPSSGAYNEQFF